These 2 T cell receptor beta chains share one sample of origin, sequenced in a study of T cell responses to AZD1222 COVID-19 vaccine (dated by TCRdb to 2020 to 2022). Taken with the paper, the label for time point translates to: about 28 days (+/-7) after the second vaccine dose. Library prep was done by the immunoSEQ multiplex PCR assay. TCRdb holds this immuneACCESS table with in-frame rearrangements only. Some clones are missing; in checked studies, unresolved V genes explain under half, and the rest has no known cause. This sample holds 150,000 to 200,000 clones; around nine tenths were observed only once. The top ten constitute roughly a quarter of the sample. Sample: peripheral blood, taken 28 days after the second AZD1222 dose. All receptors come from an adult who received the AZD1222 COVID-19 vaccine.

The chain joins TRBV5-6 to TRBJ2-2; D is uncertain. The CDR3 is 13 residues long. The germline CDR1 and CDR2 sequences are SGHDT and YYEEEE. V was cut by 4 bases and J by 6 bases, with 10 bases left in between. CDR3 coding DNA: TGTGCCAGCAGCGATACAATGGCCGGGGAGCTGTTTTTT. Translating it yields CASSDTMAGELFF.

The rearrangement links TRBV19 to TRBJ2-1; 12 nucleotides line up with TRBD2. Trimming at V came to 5 bases and at J to 8 bases, leaving 7 bases not matched to a gene. The CDR3 has 15 amino acids. Germline-derived CDR1 and CDR2 are LNHDA and SQIVND (reference sequence). CDR3 amino acids: CASSLATSGRYEQFF. The CDR3 region has the DNA TGTGCCAGTAGTTTGGCCACTAGCGGGAGGTATGAGCAGTTCTTC. Using reference TRBV19 and TRBJ2-1 for the parts outside the CDR3, the full variable domain is DGGITQSPKYLFRKEGQNVTLSCEQNLNHDAMYWYRQDPGQGLRLIYYSQIVNDFQKGDIAEGYSVSREKKESFPLTVTSAQKNPTAFYLCASSLATSGRYEQFFGPGTRLTVL.